The 17 T cell receptor beta chains in this list originate from one sample, sequenced in a study of T cells in Graves' hyperthyroidism and ophthalmopathy. Amplified TCR beta CDR3 regions derived from RNA transcripts. HTBI primers drove first-round RT-PCR of the TCR CDR3. MiXCR was run by TCRdb on the multiplex PCR reads, yielding one entry per CDR3 protein. The sample lists approximately 370,000 distinct CDR3 sequences; about 18% were seen once. Specimen: blood. The receptor set was obtained from a woman aged 25 to 39 with Graves' hyperthyroidism that later progressed to Graves' ophthalmopathy.

There are many counts of this clonotype. The chain uses TRBV5-1 and TRBJ2-1; TRBD1 agrees at 12 bases. The V gene's germline CDR1 is SGHRS and CDR2 YFSETQ. The CDR3 spans 15 residues. Trimming removed 3 bases from V and 8 bases from J; junction bases left unmatched: 6. CDR3 bases: TGCGCCAGCAGCTACACCGGGACAGGGGGCCATGAGCAGTTCTTC. Translating gives CASSYTGTGGHEQFF.

This clonotype was seen many times. The chain joins TRBV2 to TRBJ1-1; 9 bases agree with TRBD1. Germline-derived CDR1 and CDR2 are SNHLY and FYNNEI. The trim removed 6 bases at V and 8 bases at J, leaving 7 bases unmatched. The CDR3 totals 13 residues. In DNA, the CDR3 is TGTGCCAGCAGCCCACCGGGGACAGGGGAAGCTTTCTTT. Amino acids: CASSPPGTGEAFF.

The chain carries TRBV2 and TRBJ1-1; D uncertain. CDR1 is SNHLY and CDR2 is FYNNEI in the germline V gene. This CDR3 comprises 14 residues. Trimming shortened V by 3 bases and J by 3 bases, and 11 bases separated the two germline ends. CDR3 sequence reads: CASSETYGDTEAFF. The CDR3 DNA is TGTGCCAGCAGTGAGACGTATGGGGACACTGAAGCTTTCTTT.

This clonotype was found many times. The V call is TRBV11-2, the J call TRBJ2-5; D possibly uses TRBD1 or TRBD2 (5 bases each). V lost 6 bases and J lost 5, with 22 bases in between. Looked up from germline, CDR1 is SGHAT and CDR2 is FQNNGV. The CDR3 is 16 amino acids. The CDR3 protein is CASRPIRGVSRETQYF. CDR3 coding DNA: TGTGCCAGCAGACCGATCCGAGGGGTCTCACGGGAGACCCAGTACTTC. Supplemented by reference TRBV11-2 and TRBJ2-5, the full variable domain reads EAGVAQSPRYKIIEKRQSVAFWCNPISGHATLYWYQQILGQGPKLLIQFQNNGVVDDSQLPKDRFSAERLKGVDSTLKIQPAKLEDSAVYLCASRPIRGVSRETQYFGPGTRLLVL.

The chain has TRBV4-1 and TRBJ2-1, with D hard to call. In germline, CDR1 is MGHRA, CDR2 YSYEKL. CDR3 length: 12 amino acids. Deletions cut 1 base from V and 9 bases from J, with 7 bases between. Written as DNA, the CDR3 is TGCGCCAGCAGCCAAGTACGGACTGAGCAGTTCTTC. Protein sequence: CASSQVRTEQFF.

This chain links TRBV13 with TRBJ2-7, with 7 bases matching TRBD1. The junction had 15 bases not matched to a gene; V was cut back by 4 bases and J by 3 bases. Germline V CDR1 and CDR2: PRHDT, FYEKMQ (reference sequence). The CDR3 extends over 17 amino acids. Here the CDR3 reads CASSSGIGLRGHYEQYF. Here the CDR3 DNA reads TGTGCCAGCAGCTCCGGTATAGGGCTGAGGGGGCACTACGAGCAGTACTTC.

The rearrangement uses TRBV5-6 and TRBJ2-1, with D possibly called TRBD1 or TRBD2 (5 bases each). CDR3 length: 15 residues. Per the germline V gene, CDR1 is SGHDT and CDR2 is YYEEEE. V lost 5 bases to trimming and J lost 7 bases, with 19 bases between them. CDR3 sequence reads: CASSLAIQEINEQFF. As DNA, the CDR3 is TGTGCCAGCAGTCTAGCTATACAGGAGATAAATGAGCAGTTCTTC.

This clonotype was seen more than once but under ten times. The chain couples TRBV19 to TRBJ1-5; D uncertain. V lost 1 base to trimming and J lost 4 bases, with 8 bases between them. Looked up from germline, CDR1 is LNHDA and CDR2 is SQIVND (reference sequence). The CDR3 totals 14 residues. The CDR3 here is CASSIVAQNQPQHF. For the CDR3, the DNA is TGTGCCAGTAGTATAGTCGCCCAAAATCAGCCCCAGCATTTT.

As DNA, the CDR3 is TGTGCCAGCAGCTCGGTTCTTATGGGGTTGGGTCGCACTGAAGCTTTCTTT. Its translation is CASSSVLMGLGRTEAFF. This chain joins TRBV5-8 and TRBJ1-1; D gene ambiguous. Trimming cost V 3 bases and J 4 bases, with 22 bases left between them. Germline V CDR1 and CDR2: SGHTS, YDEGEE. CDR3 length: 17 amino acids.

As for this clonotype: This may stem from a read error, because a much larger clone lies one nucleotide away. The chain links TRBV11-3 to TRBJ2-3; perhaps TRBD1 as D (5 bases). CDR3 size: 16 residues. Germline-derived CDR1 and CDR2 are SGHNT and YENEEA. The CDR3 region has the DNA TGTGCCAACAGCTTCGGTCAGGGCTTAAGCACAGATACGCAGTATTTT. This translates into CANSFGQGLSTDTQYF. Supplemented by reference TRBV11-3 and TRBJ2-3, the full variable domain reads EAGVVQSPRYKIIEKKQPVAFWCNPISGHNTLYWYLQNLGQGPELLIRYENEEAVDDSQLPKDRFSAERLKGVDSTLKIQPAELGDSAVYLCANSFGQGLSTDTQYFGPGTRLTVL.

This clonotype was seen many times. V gene TRBV7-2 combines with J gene TRBJ1-1, with TRBD1 matching over 7 bases. CDR1 and CDR2 (germline): SGHTA, FQGNSA. The junction had 11 bases not matched to a gene; V was cut back by 5 bases and J by 2 bases. The CDR3 consists of 16 residues. CDR3 region: CASSVLGGNLNTEAFF. CDR3 sequence (DNA): TGTGCCAGCAGCGTCCTAGGGGGCAATTTAAACACTGAAGCTTTCTTT.

In its sample, this clonotype was seen a few times. The rearrangement links TRBV28 to TRBJ2-7, with D hard to call. The germline V and J ends were trimmed by 3 bases and 2 bases, with 11 bases remaining between them. The CDR3 contains 14 residues. Germline lookup yields CDR1 MDHEN and CDR2 SYDVKM. Here the CDR3 reads CASSLSGEAYEQYF. CDR3 DNA: TGTGCCAGCAGTTTGTCTGGGGAAGCCTACGAGCAGTACTTC.

The gene calls are TRBV6-1 and TRBJ1-2; TRBD1 agrees at 8 bases. V shed 6 bases, J shed 5 bases, and the junction held 11 bases outside the gene matches. The CDR3 totals 15 residues. Germline CDR1 is MNHNS and CDR2 is SASEGT. The CDR3 here is CASRELGQGGYGYTF. The CDR3 coding sequence is TGTGCCAGCAGGGAACTCGGACAGGGCGGGTATGGCTACACCTTC.

The sample holds many counts of this clonotype. The chain is built from TRBV28 and TRBJ2-7, with 8 bases identical to TRBD2. Germline V gene sequence: CDR1 MDHEN, CDR2 SYDVKM. The CDR3 runs 15 residues. Unmatched junction bases numbered 10, after V lost 4 bases and J lost 5 bases. For the CDR3, the DNA is TGTGCCAGCAGTTCACCCGGGACTAGAGCCAACGAGCAGTACTTC. Translating gives CASSSPGTRANEQYF.

This chain links TRBV5-8 with TRBJ2-3, with D tentatively TRBD1 (5 bases). Looked up from germline, CDR1 is SGHTS and CDR2 is YDEGEE. The CDR3 is made up of 14 amino acids. V lost 5 bases to trimming and J lost 5 bases, with 15 bases between them. The CDR3 loop reads CASRTRVLEDTQYF. CDR3 nucleotide sequence: TGTGCCAGCAGAACCAGGGTGTTAGAAGATACGCAGTATTTT.

This clonotype was found many times. The chain recombines TRBV7-2 with TRBJ2-1; TRBD2 matches at 10 bases. The J segment lost 6 bases and the V segment lost 5 bases, leaving 13 bases of the junction unmatched. This CDR3 contains 17 residues. Germline CDR1 is SGHTA and CDR2 is FQGNSA. CDR3 nucleotides: TGTGCCAGCAGCCTCCTCCCCGGGACTAGCGCTGGCAATGAGCAGTTCTTC. As protein: CASSLLPGTSAGNEQFF. Using reference TRBV7-2 and TRBJ2-1 for the parts outside the CDR3, the full variable domain is GAGVSQSPSNKVTEKGKDVELRCDPISGHTALYWYRQSLGQGLEFLIYFQGNSAPDKSGLPSDRFSAERTGGSVSTLTIQRTQQEDSAVYLCASSLLPGTSAGNEQFFGPGTRLTVL.

This clonotype was counted a few times. This chain connects TRBV4-1 to TRBJ1-5; D is ambiguous. Per the germline V gene, CDR1 is MGHRA and CDR2 is YSYEKL. Trimming left V 1 base short and J 9 bases short, with 16 bases between. The CDR3 extends over 15 amino acids. CDR3: CASSQVGSGSAPQHF. The CDR3 DNA reads TGCGCCAGCAGCCAAGTGGGCTCTGGATCTGCGCCCCAGCATTTT.